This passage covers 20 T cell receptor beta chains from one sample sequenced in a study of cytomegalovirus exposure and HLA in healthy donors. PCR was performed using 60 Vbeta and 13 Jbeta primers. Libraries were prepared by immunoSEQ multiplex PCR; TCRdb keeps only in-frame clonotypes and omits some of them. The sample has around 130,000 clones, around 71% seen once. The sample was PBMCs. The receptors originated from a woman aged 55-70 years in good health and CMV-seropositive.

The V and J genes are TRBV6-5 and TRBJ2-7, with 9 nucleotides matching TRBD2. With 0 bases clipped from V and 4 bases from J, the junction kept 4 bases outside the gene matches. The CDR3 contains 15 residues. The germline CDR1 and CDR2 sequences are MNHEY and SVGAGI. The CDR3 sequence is CASSYSSGGLYEQYF. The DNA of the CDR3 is TGTGCCAGCAGTTACTCGAGCGGGGGGTTGTACGAGCAGTACTTC.

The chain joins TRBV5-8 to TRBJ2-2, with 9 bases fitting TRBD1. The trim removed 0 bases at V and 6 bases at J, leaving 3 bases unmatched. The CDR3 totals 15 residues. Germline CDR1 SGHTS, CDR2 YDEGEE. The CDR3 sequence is CASSLGTGVAGELFF. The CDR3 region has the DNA TGTGCCAGCAGCTTGGGGACAGGGGTCGCCGGGGAGCTGTTTTTT.

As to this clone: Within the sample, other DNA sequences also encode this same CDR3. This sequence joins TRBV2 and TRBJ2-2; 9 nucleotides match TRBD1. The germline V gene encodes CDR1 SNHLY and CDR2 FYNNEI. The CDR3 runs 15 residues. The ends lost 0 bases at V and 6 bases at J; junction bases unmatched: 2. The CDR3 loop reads CASSEARTGAGELFF. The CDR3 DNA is TGTGCCAGCAGTGAAGCGCGGACAGGGGCCGGGGAGCTGTTTTTT.

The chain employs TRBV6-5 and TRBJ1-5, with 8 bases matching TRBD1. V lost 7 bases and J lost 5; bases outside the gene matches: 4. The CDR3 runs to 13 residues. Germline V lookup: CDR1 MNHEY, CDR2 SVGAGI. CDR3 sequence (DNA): TGTGCCAGCACCCAGACAGGGGATCAGCCCCAGCATTTT. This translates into CASTQTGDQPQHF.

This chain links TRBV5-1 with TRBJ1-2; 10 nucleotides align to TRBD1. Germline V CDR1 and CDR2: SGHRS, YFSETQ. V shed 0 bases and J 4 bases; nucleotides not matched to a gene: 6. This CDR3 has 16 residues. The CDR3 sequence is CASSLAGTGVGYGYTF. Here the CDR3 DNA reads TGCGCCAGCAGCTTGGCCGGGACAGGGGTGGGCTATGGCTACACCTTC.

CDR3 DNA: TGTGCCAGTAGTACGCCCCATTTCGGAGCGAATCAGCCCCAGCATTTT. It translates to CASSTPHFGANQPQHF. This sequence joins TRBV19 and TRBJ1-5; D remains unclear. Germline V gives CDR1 LNHDA, CDR2 SQIVND (reference sequence). V was shortened by 4 bases and J by 4 bases, with 17 bases between the two germline ends. The CDR3 contains 16 residues.

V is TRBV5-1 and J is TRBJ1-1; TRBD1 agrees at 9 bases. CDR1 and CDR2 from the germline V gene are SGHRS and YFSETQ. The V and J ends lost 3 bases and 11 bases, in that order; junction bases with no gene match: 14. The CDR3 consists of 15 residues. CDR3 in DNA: TGCGCCAGCAGCTCGGGGACAGGGCGAATTATTGGGGCTTTCTTT. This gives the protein CASSSGTGRIIGAFF.

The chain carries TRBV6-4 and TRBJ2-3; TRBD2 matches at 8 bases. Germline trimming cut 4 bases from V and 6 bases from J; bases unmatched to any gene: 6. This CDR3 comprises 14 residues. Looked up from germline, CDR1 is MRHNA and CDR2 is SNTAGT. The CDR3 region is CASSGRGGVDTQYF. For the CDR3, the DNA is TGTGCCAGCAGTGGACGGGGGGGGGTCGATACGCAGTATTTT.

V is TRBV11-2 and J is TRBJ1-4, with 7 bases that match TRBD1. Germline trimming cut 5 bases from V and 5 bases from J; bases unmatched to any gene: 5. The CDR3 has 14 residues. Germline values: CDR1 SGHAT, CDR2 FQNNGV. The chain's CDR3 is CASSRRDRNEKLFF. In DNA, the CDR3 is TGTGCCAGCAGCCGCCGGGACAGAAATGAAAAACTGTTTTTT.

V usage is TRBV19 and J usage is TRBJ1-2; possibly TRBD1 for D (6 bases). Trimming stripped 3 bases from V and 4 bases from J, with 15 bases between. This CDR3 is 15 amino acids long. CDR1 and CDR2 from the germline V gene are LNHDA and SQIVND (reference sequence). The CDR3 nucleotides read TGTGCCAGTAGTATTGCAGGGGATCTAGGCTATGGCTACACCTTC. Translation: CASSIAGDLGYGYTF.

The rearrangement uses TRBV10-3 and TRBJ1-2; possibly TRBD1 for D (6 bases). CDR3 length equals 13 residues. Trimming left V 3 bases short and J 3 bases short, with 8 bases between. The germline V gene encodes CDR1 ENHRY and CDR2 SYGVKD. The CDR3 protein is CAISENRDYGYTF. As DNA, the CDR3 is TGTGCCATCAGTGAAAACAGGGACTATGGCTACACCTTC.

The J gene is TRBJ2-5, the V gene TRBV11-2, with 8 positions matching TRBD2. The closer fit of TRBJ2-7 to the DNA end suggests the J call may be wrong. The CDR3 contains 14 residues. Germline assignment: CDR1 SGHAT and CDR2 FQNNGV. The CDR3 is CASSPGLGPGEQYF. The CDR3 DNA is TGTGCCAGCAGCCCGGGACTAGGCCCCGGCGAGCAGTACTTC.

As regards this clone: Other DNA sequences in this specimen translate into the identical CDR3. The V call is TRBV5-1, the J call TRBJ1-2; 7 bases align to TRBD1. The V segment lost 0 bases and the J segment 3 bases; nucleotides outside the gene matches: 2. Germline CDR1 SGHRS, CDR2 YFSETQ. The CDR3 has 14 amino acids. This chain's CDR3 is CASSLGQGDYGYTF. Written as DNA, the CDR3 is TGCGCCAGCAGCTTGGGGCAGGGGGACTATGGCTACACCTTC.

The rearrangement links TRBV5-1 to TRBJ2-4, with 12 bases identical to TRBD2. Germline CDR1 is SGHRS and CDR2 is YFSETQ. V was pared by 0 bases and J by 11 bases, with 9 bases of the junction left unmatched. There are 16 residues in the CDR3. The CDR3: CASSLEGTSGSILQYF. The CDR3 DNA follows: TGCGCCAGCAGCTTGGAGGGGACTAGCGGGTCTATTCTTCAGTACTTC.

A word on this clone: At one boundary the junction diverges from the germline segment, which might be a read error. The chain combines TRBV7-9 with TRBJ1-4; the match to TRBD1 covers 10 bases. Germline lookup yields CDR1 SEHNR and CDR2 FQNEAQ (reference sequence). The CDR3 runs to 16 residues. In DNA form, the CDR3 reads TGTTCCAGCAGCACTCGGGCCGGGACAGGGGATGAAAAACTGTTTTTT. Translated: CSSSTRAGTGDEKLFF.

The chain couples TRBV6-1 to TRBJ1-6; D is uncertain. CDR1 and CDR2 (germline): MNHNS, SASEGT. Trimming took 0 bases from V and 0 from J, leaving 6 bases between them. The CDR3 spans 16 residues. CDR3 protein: CASSEAGSSYNSPLHF. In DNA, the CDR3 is TGTGCCAGCAGTGAAGCGGGCAGCTCCTATAATTCACCCCTCCACTTT.

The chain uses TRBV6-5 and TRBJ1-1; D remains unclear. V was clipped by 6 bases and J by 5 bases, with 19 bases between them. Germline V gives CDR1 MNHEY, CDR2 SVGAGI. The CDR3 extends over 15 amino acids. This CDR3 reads CASRRTPNGGTEAFF. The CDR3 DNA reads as TGTGCCAGCAGGAGGACTCCAAATGGAGGGACTGAAGCTTTCTTT.

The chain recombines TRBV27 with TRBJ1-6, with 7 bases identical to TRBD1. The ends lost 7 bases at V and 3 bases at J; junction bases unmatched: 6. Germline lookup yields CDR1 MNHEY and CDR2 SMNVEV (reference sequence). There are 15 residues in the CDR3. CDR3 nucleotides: TGTGCCAGCACCCCCGGGACAGTCTATAATTCACCCCTCCACTTT. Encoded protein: CASTPGTVYNSPLHF.

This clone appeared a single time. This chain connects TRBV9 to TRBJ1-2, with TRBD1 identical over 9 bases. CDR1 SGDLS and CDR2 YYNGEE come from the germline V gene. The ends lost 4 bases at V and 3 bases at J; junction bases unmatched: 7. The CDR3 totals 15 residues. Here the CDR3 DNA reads TGTGCCAGCAGCATACGCCGGGACAGGGACTATGGCTACACCTTC. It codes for CASSIRRDRDYGYTF.

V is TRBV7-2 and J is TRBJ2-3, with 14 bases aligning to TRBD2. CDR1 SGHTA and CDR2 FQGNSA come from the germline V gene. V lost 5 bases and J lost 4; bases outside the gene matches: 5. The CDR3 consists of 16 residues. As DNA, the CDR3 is TGTGCCAGCAGCCCTCAGGGACTAGCGGGGGCAGATACGCAGTATTTT. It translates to CASSPQGLAGADTQYF.